The source of this T cell receptor beta chain is a study of spatial heterogeneity in lung cancer. Across the study: Detection consistently captured more beta-chain sequences than alpha-chain sequences.

TCRdb reprocessed the 5' RACE reads with MiXCR, giving one entry per CDR3 protein. The sample has thousands of distinct CDR3 sequences, more than 13% seen once. Germline V gives CDR1 MNHEY, CDR2 SVGEGT. This CDR3 has 15 amino acids. V was pared by 7 bases and J by 6 bases, with 10 bases of the junction left unmatched. Study results and limitations: Alpha and beta chain coverage of tumor T cells was estimated at about 7% and 13%, respectively. In tumors, expanded intratumoral alpha and beta TCR counts tracked mutation counts.

This clonotype is categorized as medium-sized. Antigen: not known. A library prepared for alpha chains yielded this beta chain as an off-target read; its size is of little meaning. Stated time point: sample taken at primary tumor resection. Samples were donated by 72 untreated early-stage non-small cell lung cancer patients. Sequencing was performed on whole RNA extracted from tumor and nontumor lung tissue, or from frozen PBMC, and the material was left unsorted. V usage is TRBV6-2 or TRBV6-3 and J usage is TRBJ2-3, with 10 nucleotides matching TRBD2. The specimen was lung tumor tissue, collected at surgery. The sequence was obtained from a male donor with early-stage non-small cell lung cancer. DNA for the CDR3: TGTGCCAGCACCCGATTAGCGGGAGGACGGGATACGCAGTATTTT. Translated: CASTRLAGGRDTQYF.